The rows below give T cell receptor beta chains drawn from one sample of a study of identifying expanded T cells in peripheral blood. Profiling relied on immunoSEQ multiplex PCR, and the TCRdb table lists in-frame clones only, not all of them. The top ten clones hold around 2.8% of a sample with tens of thousands of clones, approximately 90% of them seen once. Sequenced input: blood. Receptor source: a person aged 18 to 70 in good health. Each CDR3 is given with its conserved first and last residue. D genes are given only for firm matches. The size field is filled for only some rows; it gives once, few, many or a size class.

size	D	V	J	CDR3
-	TRBD1	TRBV9	TRBJ2-5	CASSVGQANQETQYF
few	TRBD1	TRBV19	TRBJ1-2	CASSTTGSVYGYTF
-	-	TRBV11-3	TRBJ2-2	CASSLRVGELFF
-	TRBD2	TRBV2	TRBJ2-2	CASKRESTGELFF
once	TRBD1	TRBV12-5	TRBJ2-5	CASGRTGQIVETQYF
-	-	TRBV30	TRBJ2-6	CACLNSSGANVLTF
-	-	TRBV2	TRBJ1-2	CALGSSNYGYTF
-	-	TRBV28	TRBJ1-3	CASNDRTGSGNTIYF
-	TRBD2	TRBV5-1	TRBJ2-7	CASTPEIGRDQYF
-	-	TRBV7-2	TRBJ2-1	CASSLAGTRGHEQFF
-	-	TRBV19	TRBJ2-3	CASRAAVSQYF
-	-	TRBV21-1	TRBJ1-4	CASSKGGRRPNEKLFF
-	TRBD1	TRBV10-1	TRBJ1-1	CASPLVGQREAFF
-	-	TRBV7-8	TRBJ1-2	CASSSSGTYGYTF
-	TRBD2	TRBV29-1	TRBJ2-3	CSVGTSGGYTDTQYF
-	-	TRBV7-7	TRBJ2-1	CASSSTGRPDEQFF
-	TRBD1	TRBV7-8	TRBJ1-1	CASSLASQGVGTEAFF
-	-	TRBV4-1	TRBJ2-5	CASSQMGGQNQETQYF
-	TRBD2	TRBV6-6	TRBJ2-6	CASVRGVSGANVLTF
-	TRBD1	TRBV12-5	TRBJ2-1	CASSAGGSYNEQFF